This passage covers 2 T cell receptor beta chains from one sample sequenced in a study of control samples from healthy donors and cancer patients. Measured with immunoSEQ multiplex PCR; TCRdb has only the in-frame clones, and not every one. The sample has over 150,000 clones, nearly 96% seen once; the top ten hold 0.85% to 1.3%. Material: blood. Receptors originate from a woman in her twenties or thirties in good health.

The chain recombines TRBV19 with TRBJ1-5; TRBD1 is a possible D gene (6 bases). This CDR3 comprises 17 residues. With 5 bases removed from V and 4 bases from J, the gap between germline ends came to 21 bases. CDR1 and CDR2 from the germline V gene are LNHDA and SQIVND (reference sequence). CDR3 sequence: CASSESAAGAANQPQHF. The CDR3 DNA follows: TGTGCCAGTAGTGAATCAGCCGCAGGGGCTGCAAATCAGCCCCAGCATTTT.

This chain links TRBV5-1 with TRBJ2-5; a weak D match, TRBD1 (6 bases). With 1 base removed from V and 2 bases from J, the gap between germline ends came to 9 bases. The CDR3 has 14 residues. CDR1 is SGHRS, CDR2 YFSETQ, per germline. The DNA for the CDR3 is TGCGCCAGCAGCTTGCAAACAGGGCAAGAGACCCAGTACTTC. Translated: CASSLQTGQETQYF.